Sequencing of this TCR beta chain was carried out in a study of shared clonotypes between healthy human individuals. Across the whole study: Plates per donor: three CD4 naive, three CD4 memory, two CD8 naive, one CD8 memory. Study-wide points: In this cohort, only blood was sampled, and tissue repertoires likely differ.

Notes on this clone: Its antigen is not identified.

V shed 5 bases and J shed 5 bases, with 15 bases lying between them. The CDR3 has 14 residues. From germline, CDR1 is MNHEY and CDR2 SMNVEV (reference sequence). Profiling relied on immunoSEQ multiplex PCR, and the TCRdb table lists in-frame clones only, not all of them. The sample lists roughly 2.5 million clones, roughly nine tenths occurring once. The sequenced material came from naive CD4+ T cells sorted from blood. Subset reported: CD45RA+ positively selected. The chain uses TRBV27 and TRBJ1-1, with TRBD1 as a possible D gene (6 bases). The TCR sequence derives from a man younger than 35 in good health. This CDR3 reads CASSLQGYLTEAFF. For the CDR3, the DNA is TGTGCCAGCAGTCTGCAGGGGTATTTGACTGAAGCTTTCTTT.